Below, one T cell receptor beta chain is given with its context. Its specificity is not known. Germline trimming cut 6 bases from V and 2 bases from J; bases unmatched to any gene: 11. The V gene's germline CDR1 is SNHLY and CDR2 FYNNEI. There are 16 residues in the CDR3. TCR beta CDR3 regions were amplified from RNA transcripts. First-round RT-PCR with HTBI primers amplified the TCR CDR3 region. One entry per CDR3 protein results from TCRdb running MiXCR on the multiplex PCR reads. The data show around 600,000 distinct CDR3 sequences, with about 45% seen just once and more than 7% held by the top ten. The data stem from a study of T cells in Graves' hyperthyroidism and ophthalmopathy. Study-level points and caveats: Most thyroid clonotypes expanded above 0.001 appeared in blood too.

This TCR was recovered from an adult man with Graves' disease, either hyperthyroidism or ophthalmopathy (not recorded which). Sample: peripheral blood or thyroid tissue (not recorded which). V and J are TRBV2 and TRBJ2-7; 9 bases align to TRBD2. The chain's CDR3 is CASSPGGASGAYEQYF. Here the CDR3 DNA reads TGTGCCAGCAGCCCAGGGGGGGCTAGCGGGGCCTACGAGCAGTACTTC. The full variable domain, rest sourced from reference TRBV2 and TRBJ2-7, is EPEVTQTPSHQVTQMGQEVILRCVPISNHLYFYWYRQILGQKVEFLVSFYNNEISEKSEIFDDQFSVERPDGSNFTLKIRSTKLEDSAMYFCASSPGGASGAYEQYFGPGTRLTVT.